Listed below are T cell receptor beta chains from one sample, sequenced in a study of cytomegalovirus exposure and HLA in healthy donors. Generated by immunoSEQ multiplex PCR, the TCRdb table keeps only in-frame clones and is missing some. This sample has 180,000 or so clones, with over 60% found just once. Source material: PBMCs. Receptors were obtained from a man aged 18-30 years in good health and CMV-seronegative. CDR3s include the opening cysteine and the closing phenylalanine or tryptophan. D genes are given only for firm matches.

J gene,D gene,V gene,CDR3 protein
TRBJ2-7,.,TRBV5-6,CASSQGLLTYEQYF
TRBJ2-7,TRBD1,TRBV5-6,CASSLRTGVEQYF
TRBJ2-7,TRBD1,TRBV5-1,CASSFRGLRDEQYF
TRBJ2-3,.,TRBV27,CASRPGTDTQYF
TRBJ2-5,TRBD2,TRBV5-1,CASSLLRGSQETQYF
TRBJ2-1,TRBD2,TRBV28,CASTRGGPGGSEQFF
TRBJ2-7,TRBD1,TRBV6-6,CASSYGAGGLREQYF
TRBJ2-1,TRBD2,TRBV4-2,CASSQDGSGGAYEQFF
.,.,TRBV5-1,CASSLVGQGGEQYF
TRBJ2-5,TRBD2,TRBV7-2,CASSSSGGALETQYF
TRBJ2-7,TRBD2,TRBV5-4,CASRLAGGYEQYF
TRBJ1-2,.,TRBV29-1,CSVKSGVRDYGYTF
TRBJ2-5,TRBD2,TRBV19,CASSISGRVETQYF
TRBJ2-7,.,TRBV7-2,CASSSYTAYEQYF
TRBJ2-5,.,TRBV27,CASSRVVQETQYF
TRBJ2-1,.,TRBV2,CAGRAGYNEQFF
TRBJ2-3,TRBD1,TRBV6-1,CASNRDRDQPDTQYF
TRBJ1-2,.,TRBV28,CASSLSGGRYGYTF
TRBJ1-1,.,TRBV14,CASSRVRPRGGTEAFF
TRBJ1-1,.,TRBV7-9,CSSSQLLGASEAFF
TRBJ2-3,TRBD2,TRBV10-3,CAARDYADTDTQYF
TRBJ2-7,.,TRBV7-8,CASSASVEQYF
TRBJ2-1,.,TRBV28,CASTLLPAGNEQFF
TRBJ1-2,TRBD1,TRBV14,CASSHGQGSLSNYGYTF
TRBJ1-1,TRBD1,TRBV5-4,CASSLGSGQGAGEAFF
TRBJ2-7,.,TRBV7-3,CASSLTAGGEQYF
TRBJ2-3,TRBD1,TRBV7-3,CASSSRGSRTDTQYF
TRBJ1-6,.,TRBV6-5,CASTPGIMISPLHF
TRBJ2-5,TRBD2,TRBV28,CASLGGGPLRTQYF
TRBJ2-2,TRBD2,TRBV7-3,CASSLLGGRHTGELFF
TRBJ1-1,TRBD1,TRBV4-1,CASSQGRGRTGLNTEAFF
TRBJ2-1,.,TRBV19,CASSIWWEAGNEQFF
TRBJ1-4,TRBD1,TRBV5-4,CASSLGGQGAEKLFF
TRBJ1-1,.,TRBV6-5,CASRRSGTEAFF
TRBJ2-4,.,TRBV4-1,CASSREGDIQYF